This record concerns one T cell receptor (beta chain) sequence. Its specificity is unknown. The data originate from a study of OX40 agonist ivuxolimab in advanced cancers. General study points: In the 0.1 to 3.0 mg/kg range, CD4+ and CD8+ blood T cells had expanded clonally by week 6.

TCRdb keeps only in-frame clones here, not all; method: immunoSEQ multiplex PCR. The table shows 12,000 to 15,000 clones, with about 80% occurring only once. This TCR was recovered from an adult with an advanced solid tumor such as melanoma, head and neck, liver or kidney cancer. The sequences come from CD4+ or CD8+ T cells sorted from blood, collected in a trial of the OX40 agonist ivuxolimab.

This CDR3 reads CASSDSAGLAGDTQYF. CDR3 in DNA: TGTGCCAGCAGTGACTCTGCGGGACTAGCGGGAGATACGCAGTATTTT. The genes are TRBV6-4 and TRBJ2-3, with TRBD2 matching 12 bases. The CDR3 is 16 amino acids. CDR1 is MRHNA, CDR2 SNTAGT, per germline. The trim removed 0 bases at V and 5 bases at J, leaving 3 bases unmatched.